This T cell receptor beta chain comes out of a study of PD-L1 blockade in urothelial cancer. Study at large: Every 3 weeks, patients received intravenous atezolizumab 1,200 mg, beginning 2014. A median blood sample held around 130,000 T cells and tens of thousands of unique TCRs.

Synthetic TCR analog templates were spiked into all PCRs individually. Repertoires were generated with immunoSEQ multiplex PCR, while TCRdb's copy carries only in-frame clones and drops some. The sample gives more than 95,000 clones, roughly 88% of which show up once; 2% to 2.5% is in the top ten. The CDR3 is 15 residues long. This clone was seen only a few times. Described time point: peripheral blood 6 weeks after treatment start. The rearrangement joins TRBV21-1 to TRBJ1-5; the table calls TRBD1, which could not be checked here. TRBV21-1 is classified as a pseudogene. This receptor was identified in a man aged 50-60 years with urothelial cancer. The sequences come from PBMCs, collected around atezolizumab (anti-PD-L1) treatment. CDR3 DNA sequence: TGTGCCAGCAGCAAAGAACCCCAGGGTAGGCAGCCCCAGCATTTT. This encodes CASSKEPQGRQPQHF.